One and the same sample provided the 24 T cell receptor beta chains below, sequenced in a study of technical replicates of blood from a few donors (dated by TCRdb to about 2017). The library relied on the immunoSEQ multiplex PCR assay. In its TCRdb copy, this immuneACCESS table keeps in-frame sequences only and misses some clones. Where compared with another copy, unresolved V genes explain less than half of these, and the others have no known cause. The sample data list more than 70,000 clones, and around 92% of these were observed just once. The ten largest account for approximately 0.25% of the sample. The sequenced sample consisted of T cells isolated from PBMCs. The receptors were gathered from a human donor in good health.

The chain employs TRBV28 and TRBJ1-5; no definite D call. Looked up from germline, CDR1 is MDHEN and CDR2 is SYDVKM. CDR3 length equals 14 residues. Trimming took 4 bases from V and 0 from J, leaving 7 bases between them. Written as DNA, the CDR3 is TGTGCCAGCAGTTCCGGAGGTAGCAATCAGCCCCAGCATTTT. Its translation: CASSSGGSNQPQHF.

This clone occurred a few times. This CDR3 is CASRGAGGLNTEAFF. CDR3 nucleotide sequence: TGTGCCAGCAGGGGCGCGGGGGGGCTAAACACTGAAGCTTTCTTT. V gene TRBV6-5 combines with J gene TRBJ1-1, with D tentatively TRBD1 (6 bases). V lost 6 bases and J 2 bases, leaving 16 bases between the germline ends. The CDR3 is 15 amino acids. Germline V gene data show CDR1 as MNHEY and CDR2 as SVGAGI.

This CDR3 reads CASSQGETEAFF. In DNA, the CDR3 is TGTGCCAGTAGTCAGGGGGAAACTGAAGCTTTCTTT. The chain recombines TRBV19 with TRBJ1-1, with 7 bases fitting TRBD1. The CDR3 loop spans 12 amino acids. V was pared by 5 bases and J by 5 bases, with 2 bases of the junction left unmatched. Germline V CDR1 and CDR2: LNHDA, SQIVND (reference sequence).

This clone appeared once. The chain has TRBV9 and TRBJ2-2, with TRBD1 matching 7 bases. The V segment lost 4 bases and the J segment 3 bases; nucleotides outside the gene matches: 6. Per germline, CDR1 SGDLS and CDR2 YYNGEE. This CDR3 has 15 residues. The CDR3 is CASSQGTAHTGELFF. The CDR3 nucleotides are TGTGCCAGCAGCCAGGGGACAGCCCACACCGGGGAGCTGTTTTTT.

This chain uses TRBV6-6 with TRBJ1-5, with 9 nucleotides matching TRBD1. This CDR3 has 15 residues. Germline trimming cut 2 bases from V and 4 bases from J; bases unmatched to any gene: 3. From germline, CDR1 is MNHNY and CDR2 SVGAGI (reference sequence). The CDR3 region has the DNA TGTGCCAGCAGTTACCCGACAGGGGGTAATCAGCCCCAGCATTTT. Translated, it gives CASSYPTGGNQPQHF.

The chain links TRBV18 to TRBJ1-1; D remains unclear. In germline, CDR1 is KGHSH, CDR2 LQKENI. V was trimmed by 3 bases and J by 3 bases, leaving 14 bases between them. The CDR3 runs to 15 residues. CDR3 DNA: TGTGCCAGCTCACCGAAGGTGGCGGGAGACACTGAAGCTTTCTTT. As protein: CASSPKVAGDTEAFF.

This clone has a single count. V and J are TRBV7-2 and TRBJ1-2, with 7 bases that match TRBD1. In germline, CDR1 is SGHTA, CDR2 FQGNSA. V was clipped by 1 base and J by 6 bases; unmatched bases: 11. The CDR3 runs 16 residues. CDR3 loop: CASSLGGAQGGHGYTF. CDR3 DNA sequence: TGTGCCAGCAGCTTAGGAGGGGCGCAGGGGGGTCATGGCTACACCTTC.

The V call is TRBV4-1, the J call TRBJ1-4; D possibly corresponds to TRBD1 (5 bases). There are 15 residues in the CDR3. V dropped 2 bases and J dropped 3 bases, with 10 bases sitting between them. Germline assignment: CDR1 MGHRA and CDR2 YSYEKL. CDR3: CASSQQGLSNEKLFF. The CDR3 DNA sequence: TGCGCCAGCAGCCAACAGGGTTTGTCTAATGAAAAACTGTTTTTT.

The chain is built from TRBV4-1 and TRBJ2-7; TRBD2 matches at 7 bases. Germline CDR1 is MGHRA and CDR2 is YSYEKL. The CDR3 has 15 residues. The V gene end was trimmed by 4 bases and the J gene end by 1 base; junction bases not matched to a gene: 7. CDR3 in DNA: TGCGCCAGCAGCCCTCTCGGGGACTATTCCTACGAGCAGTACTTC. Translating gives CASSPLGDYSYEQYF.

The V and J genes are TRBV4-1 and TRBJ1-1; 9 bases fit TRBD1. V shed 1 base, J shed 5 bases, and the junction held 8 bases outside the gene matches. The germline V gene has CDR1 MGHRA and CDR2 YSYEKL. This CDR3 contains 16 residues. In DNA, the CDR3 is TGCGCCAGCAGCCAAGCACAGGGGGCGAGGAGAACTGAAGCTTTCTTT. Protein product: CASSQAQGARRTEAFF.

This clone was picked up one time. This chain links TRBV5-1 with TRBJ2-3; TRBD2 aligns across 12 bases. The CDR3 is 17 residues long. The germline V gene has CDR1 SGHRS and CDR2 YFSETQ. V lost 0 bases to trimming and J lost 4 bases; unmatched junction nucleotides: 6. This CDR3 is CASSLALAGGSSDTQYF. Here the CDR3 DNA reads TGCGCCAGCAGCTTGGCACTAGCGGGGGGTAGCTCAGATACGCAGTATTTT.

The rearrangement joins TRBV10-3 to TRBJ1-4; 7 bases line up with TRBD1. Germline V gene data show CDR1 as ENHRY and CDR2 as SYGVKD. V lost 4 bases and J lost 5; bases outside the gene matches: 4. The CDR3 sequence is 14 residues long. CDR3 amino acids: CAISGGQPNEKLFF. The CDR3 bases are TGTGCCATCAGTGGGGGACAGCCAAATGAAAAACTGTTTTTT.

The CDR3 region has the DNA TGTGCCAGCAGCTTAGGAGGGTTTGTGAATGAGCAGTTCTTC. Translation: CASSLGGFVNEQFF. V usage is TRBV11-2 and J usage is TRBJ2-1; a possible D gene is TRBD2 (5 bases). The germline V gene encodes CDR1 SGHAT and CDR2 FQNNGV. V was clipped by 1 base and J by 7 bases, with 11 bases between them. CDR3 size: 14 residues.

The CDR3 nucleotides read TGTGCCAGTAGTATTCAGGGGAACTATGGCTACACCTTC. This codes for CASSIQGNYGYTF. This chain links TRBV19 with TRBJ1-2, with D maybe TRBD1 (6 bases). CDR1 and CDR2 from the germline V gene are LNHDA and SQIVND (reference sequence). Trimming removed 3 bases from V and 2 bases from J, with 7 bases in between. This CDR3 comprises 13 residues.

The chain has TRBV27 and TRBJ2-7, with 8 bases aligning to TRBD2. Germline CDR1 is MNHEY and CDR2 is SMNVEV (reference sequence). Trimming took 0 bases from V and 3 from J; bases not matched to a gene: 4. The CDR3 sequence is 15 residues long. CDR3 in amino acids: CASSLSSGGHYEQYF. CDR3 bases: TGTGCCAGCAGTTTATCCTCGGGAGGGCACTACGAGCAGTACTTC.

The CDR3 region has the DNA TGCGCCAGCAGCCAACTATCGACTAGCTTCCACGAGCAGTACTTC. Its translation: CASSQLSTSFHEQYF. This chain joins TRBV5-1 and TRBJ2-7, with 7 bases aligning to TRBD2. The CDR3 is 15 amino acids. Germline values: CDR1 SGHRS, CDR2 YFSETQ. Losses at the gene ends were 4 bases for V and 5 bases for J; bases not matched to a gene: 12.

The chain joins TRBV4-1 to TRBJ2-7; 7 bases map to TRBD2. This CDR3 has 16 residues. Losses at the gene ends were 4 bases for V and 2 bases for J; bases not matched to a gene: 11. CDR1 is MGHRA, CDR2 YSYEKL, per germline. The CDR3 protein is CASSLQKSGNPYEQYF. CDR3 sequence (DNA): TGCGCCAGCAGCCTCCAGAAGAGCGGGAACCCCTACGAGCAGTACTTC.

V and J are TRBV6-5 and TRBJ1-4; TRBD1 matches 9 bases. The V gene end was trimmed by 6 bases and the J gene end by 6 bases; junction bases not matched to a gene: 5. Per germline, CDR1 MNHEY and CDR2 SVGAGI. This CDR3 spans 14 amino acids. CDR3 sequence: CASSDRDRDEKLFF. DNA of the CDR3: TGTGCCAGCAGCGACCGGGACAGGGATGAAAAACTGTTTTTT.

The chain has TRBV7-2 and TRBJ2-1; 7 nucleotides match TRBD2. V trimming: 2 bases; J trimming: 0 bases; junction bases outside the gene matches: 13. Germline CDR1 and CDR2: SGHTA and FQGNSA. This CDR3 has 19 residues. CDR3 DNA: TGTGCCAGCAGCTTACCTCGGGAGGAAACCGAAAGCTCCTACAATGAGCAGTTCTTC. Protein: CASSLPREETESSYNEQFF.

The J gene is TRBJ1-1, the V gene TRBV14, with 9 bases that match TRBD1. The CDR3 sequence is 16 residues long. Germline values: CDR1 SGHDN, CDR2 FVKESK. V was pared by 2 bases and J by 3 bases, with 7 bases of the junction left unmatched. CDR3 nucleotides: TGTGCCAGCAGCCAAACCAGGGACAGGGATCACACTGAAGCTTTCTTT. The encoded protein is CASSQTRDRDHTEAFF.

This chain uses TRBV5-1 with TRBJ2-1, with D tentatively TRBD1 (6 bases). Trimming stripped 2 bases from V and 9 bases from J, with 15 bases between. The CDR3 length is 14 residues. Germline V gene lookup returns CDR1 SGHRS and CDR2 YFSETQ. Written as DNA, the CDR3 is TGCGCCAGCAGCTTTAGGGGGACCCGCGGTGAGCAGTTCTTC. Protein product: CASSFRGTRGEQFF.

The V and J genes are TRBV29-1 and TRBJ2-5; 10 positions agree with TRBD2. Unmatched junction bases numbered 16, after V lost 7 bases and J lost 5 bases. This CDR3 has 16 amino acids. The V gene's germline CDR1 is SQVTM and CDR2 ANQGSEA. The CDR3 is CSAPGRGSGRQETQYF. The CDR3, as DNA: TGCAGCGCCCCTGGGAGGGGTAGCGGGAGGCAGGAGACCCAGTACTTC.

The chain links TRBV6-1 to TRBJ1-2, with D possibly being TRBD1 (6 bases). V was clipped by 0 bases and J by 8 bases, with 22 bases between them. The germline gives CDR1 MNHNS, CDR2 SASEGT. The CDR3 extends over 17 amino acids. As DNA, the CDR3 is TGTGCCAGCAGTGAAGCTGAGGGGGGGGTCGGAACAAACGGCTACACCTTC. Amino acids: CASSEAEGGVGTNGYTF.

The J gene is TRBJ2-3, the V gene TRBV28; D is unclear. This CDR3 contains 13 residues. The V end lost 3 bases, the J end lost 5 bases, and 9 bases lay between the germline ends. Germline V lookup: CDR1 MDHEN, CDR2 SYDVKM. The CDR3 here is CASSLDSRDTQYF. The CDR3 DNA follows: TGTGCCAGCAGTTTGGATTCTAGAGATACGCAGTATTTT.